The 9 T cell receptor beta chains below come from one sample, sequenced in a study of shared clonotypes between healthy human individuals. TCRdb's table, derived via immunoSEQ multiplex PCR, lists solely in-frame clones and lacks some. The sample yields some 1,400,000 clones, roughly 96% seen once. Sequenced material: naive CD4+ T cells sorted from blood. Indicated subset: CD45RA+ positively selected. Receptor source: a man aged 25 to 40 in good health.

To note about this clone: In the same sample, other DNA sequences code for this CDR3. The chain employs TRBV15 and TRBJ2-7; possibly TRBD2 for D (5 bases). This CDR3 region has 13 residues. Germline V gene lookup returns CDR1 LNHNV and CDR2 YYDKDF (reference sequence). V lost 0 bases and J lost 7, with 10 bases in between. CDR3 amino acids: CATSRDPSGEQYF. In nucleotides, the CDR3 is TGTGCCACCAGCAGAGACCCCTCGGGGGAGCAGTACTTC.

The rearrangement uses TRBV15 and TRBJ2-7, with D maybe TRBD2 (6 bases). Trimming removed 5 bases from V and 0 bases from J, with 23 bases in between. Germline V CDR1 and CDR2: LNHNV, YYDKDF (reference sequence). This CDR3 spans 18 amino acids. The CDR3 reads CATSHIRRTRDPSYEQYF. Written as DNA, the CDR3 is TGTGCCACCAGCCATATTAGGAGGACGCGGGACCCCTCCTACGAGCAGTACTTC.

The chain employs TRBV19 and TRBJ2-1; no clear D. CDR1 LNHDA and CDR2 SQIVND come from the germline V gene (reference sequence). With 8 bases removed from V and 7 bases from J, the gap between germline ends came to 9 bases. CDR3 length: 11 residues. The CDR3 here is CASSMMNEQFF. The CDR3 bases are TGTGCCAGTTCCATGATGAATGAGCAGTTCTTC.

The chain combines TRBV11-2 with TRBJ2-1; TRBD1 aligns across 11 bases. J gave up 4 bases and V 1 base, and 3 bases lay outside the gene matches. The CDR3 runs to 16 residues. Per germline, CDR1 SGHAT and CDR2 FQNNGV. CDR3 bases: TGTGCCAGCAGCTTAGGGACAGGGGGCATTTACAATGAGCAGTTCTTC. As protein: CASSLGTGGIYNEQFF.

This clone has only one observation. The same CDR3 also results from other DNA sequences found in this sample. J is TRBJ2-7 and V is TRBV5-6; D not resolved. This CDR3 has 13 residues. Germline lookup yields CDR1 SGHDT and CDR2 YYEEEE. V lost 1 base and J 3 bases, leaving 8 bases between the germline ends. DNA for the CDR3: TGTGCCAGCAGCTTGTCCGGTGTCTACGAGCAGTACTTC. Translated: CASSLSGVYEQYF.

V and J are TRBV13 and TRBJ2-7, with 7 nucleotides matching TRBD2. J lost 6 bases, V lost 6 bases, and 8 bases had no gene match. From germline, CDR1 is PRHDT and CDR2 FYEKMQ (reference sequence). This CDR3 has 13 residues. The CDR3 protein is CASRAGREGEQYF. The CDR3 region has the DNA TGTGCCAGCAGAGCGGGCAGGGAGGGCGAGCAGTACTTC. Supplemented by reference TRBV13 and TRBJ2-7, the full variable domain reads AAGVIQSPRHLIKEKRETATLKCYPIPRHDTVYWYQQGPGQDPQFLISFYEKMQSDKGSIPDRFSAQQFSDYHSELNMSSLELGDSALYFCASRAGREGEQYFGPGTRLTVT.

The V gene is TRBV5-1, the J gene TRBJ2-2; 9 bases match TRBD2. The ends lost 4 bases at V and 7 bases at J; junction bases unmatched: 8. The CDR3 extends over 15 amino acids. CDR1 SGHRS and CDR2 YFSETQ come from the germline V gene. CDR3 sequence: CASSPLAGSIGELFF. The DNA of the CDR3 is TGCGCCAGCAGCCCACTAGCGGGCTCCATCGGGGAGCTGTTTTTT.

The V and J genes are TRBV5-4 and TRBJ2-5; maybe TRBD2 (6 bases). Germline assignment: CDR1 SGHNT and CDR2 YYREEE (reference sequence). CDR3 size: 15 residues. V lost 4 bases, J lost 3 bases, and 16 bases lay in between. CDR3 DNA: TGTGCCAGCAGCCTCGGAACGGGGGTAAAAGAGACCCAGTACTTC. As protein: CASSLGTGVKETQYF. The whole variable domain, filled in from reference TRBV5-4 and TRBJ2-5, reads ETGVTQSPTHLIKTRGQQVTLRCSSQSGHNTVSWYQQALGQGPQFIFQYYREEENGRGNFPPRFSGLQFPNYSSELNVNALELDDSALYLCASSLGTGVKETQYFGPGTRLLVL.

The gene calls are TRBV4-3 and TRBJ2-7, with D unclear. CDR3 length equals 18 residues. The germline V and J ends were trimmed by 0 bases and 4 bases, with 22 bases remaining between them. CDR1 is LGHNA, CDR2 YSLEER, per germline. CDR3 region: CASSQDRRADDLCYEQYF. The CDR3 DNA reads TGCGCCAGCAGCCAAGATCGACGGGCAGACGACCTATGTTACGAGCAGTACTTC.